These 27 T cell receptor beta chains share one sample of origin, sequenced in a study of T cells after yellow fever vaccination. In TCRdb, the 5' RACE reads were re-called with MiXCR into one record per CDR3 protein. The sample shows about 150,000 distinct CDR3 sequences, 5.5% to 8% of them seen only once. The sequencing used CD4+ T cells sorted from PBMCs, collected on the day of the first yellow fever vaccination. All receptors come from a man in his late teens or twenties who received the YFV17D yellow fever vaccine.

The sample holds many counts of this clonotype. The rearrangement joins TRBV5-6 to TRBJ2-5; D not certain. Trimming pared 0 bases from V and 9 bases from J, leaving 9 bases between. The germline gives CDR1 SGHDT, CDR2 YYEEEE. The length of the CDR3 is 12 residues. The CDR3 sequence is CASSLVSDPQYF. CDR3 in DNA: TGTGCCAGCAGCTTGGTTTCCGATCCCCAGTACTTC.

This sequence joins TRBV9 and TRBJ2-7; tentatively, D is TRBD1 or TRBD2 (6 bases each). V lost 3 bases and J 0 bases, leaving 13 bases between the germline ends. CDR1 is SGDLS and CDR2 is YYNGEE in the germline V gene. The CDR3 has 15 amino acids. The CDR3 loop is CASSGAEGDSYEQYF. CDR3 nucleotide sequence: TGTGCCAGCAGCGGGGCGGAGGGGGACTCCTACGAGCAGTACTTC.

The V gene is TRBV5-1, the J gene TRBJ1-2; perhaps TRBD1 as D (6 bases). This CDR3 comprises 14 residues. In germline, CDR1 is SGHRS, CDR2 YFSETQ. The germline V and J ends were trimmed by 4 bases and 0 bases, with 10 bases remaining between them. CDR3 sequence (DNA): TGCGCCAGCAGCCCGGGGGCCTCTAACTATGGCTACACCTTC. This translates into CASSPGASNYGYTF.

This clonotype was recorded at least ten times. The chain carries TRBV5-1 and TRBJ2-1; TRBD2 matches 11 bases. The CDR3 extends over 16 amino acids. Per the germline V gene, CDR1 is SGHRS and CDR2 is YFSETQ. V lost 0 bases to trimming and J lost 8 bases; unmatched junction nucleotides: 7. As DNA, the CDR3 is TGCGCCAGCAGCTTGGAGCTAGCGGGGGGAAGGGATGAGCAGTTCTTC. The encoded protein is CASSLELAGGRDEQFF.

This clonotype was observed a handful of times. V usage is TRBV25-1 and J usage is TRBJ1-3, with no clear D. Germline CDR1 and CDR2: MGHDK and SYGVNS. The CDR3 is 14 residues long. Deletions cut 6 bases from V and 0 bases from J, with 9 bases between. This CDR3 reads CASSFTASGNTIYF. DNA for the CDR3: TGTGCCAGCAGCTTCACCGCCTCTGGAAACACCATATATTTT.

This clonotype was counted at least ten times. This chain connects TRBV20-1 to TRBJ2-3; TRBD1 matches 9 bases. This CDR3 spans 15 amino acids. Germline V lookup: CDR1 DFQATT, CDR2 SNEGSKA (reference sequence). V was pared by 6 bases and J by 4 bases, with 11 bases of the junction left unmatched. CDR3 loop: CSAHSGTGRSDTQYF. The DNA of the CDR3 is TGCAGTGCCCACTCCGGGACAGGGCGTTCAGATACGCAGTATTTT.

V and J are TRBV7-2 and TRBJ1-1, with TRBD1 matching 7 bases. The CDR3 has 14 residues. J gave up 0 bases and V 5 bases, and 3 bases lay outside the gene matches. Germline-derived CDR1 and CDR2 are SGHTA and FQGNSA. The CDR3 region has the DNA TGTGCCAGCAGCGCAGGGGGACTGAACACTGAAGCTTTCTTT. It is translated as CASSAGGLNTEAFF.

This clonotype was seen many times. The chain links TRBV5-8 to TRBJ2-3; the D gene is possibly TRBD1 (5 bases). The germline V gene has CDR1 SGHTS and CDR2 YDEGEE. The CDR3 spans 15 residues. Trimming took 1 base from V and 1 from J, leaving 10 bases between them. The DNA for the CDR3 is TGTGCCAGCAGCTTGATATCGACAGGCACAGATACGCAGTATTTT. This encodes CASSLISTGTDTQYF.

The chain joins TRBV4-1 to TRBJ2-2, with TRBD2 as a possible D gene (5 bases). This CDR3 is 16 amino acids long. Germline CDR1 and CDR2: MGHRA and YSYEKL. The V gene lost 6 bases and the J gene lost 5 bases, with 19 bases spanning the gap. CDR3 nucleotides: TGCGCCAGCAGGGTTATTGGGAAGAGAGGGACCGGGGAGCTGTTTTTT. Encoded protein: CASRVIGKRGTGELFF.

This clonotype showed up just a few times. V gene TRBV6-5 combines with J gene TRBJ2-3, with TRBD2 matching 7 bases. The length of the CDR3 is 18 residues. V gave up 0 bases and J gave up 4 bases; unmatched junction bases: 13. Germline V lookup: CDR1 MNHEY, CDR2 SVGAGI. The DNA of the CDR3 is TGTGCCAGCAGTTACTCGAGTGGGGGAGGGCACGCCGCAGATACGCAGTATTTT. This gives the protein CASSYSSGGGHAADTQYF.

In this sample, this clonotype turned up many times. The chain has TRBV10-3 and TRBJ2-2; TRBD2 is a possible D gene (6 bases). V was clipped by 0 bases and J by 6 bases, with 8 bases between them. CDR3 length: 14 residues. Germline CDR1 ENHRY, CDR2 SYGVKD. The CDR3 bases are TGTGCCATCAGTGAGTCTGGCGGGGCCGGGGAGCTGTTTTTT. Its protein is CAISESGGAGELFF.

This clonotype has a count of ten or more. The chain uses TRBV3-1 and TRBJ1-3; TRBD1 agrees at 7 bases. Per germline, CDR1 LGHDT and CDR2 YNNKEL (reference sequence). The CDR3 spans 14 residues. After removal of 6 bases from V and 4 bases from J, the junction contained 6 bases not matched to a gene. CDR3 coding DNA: TGTGCCAGCAGTCGACAGGGAGAGGGAAACACCATATATTTT. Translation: CASSRQGEGNTIYF. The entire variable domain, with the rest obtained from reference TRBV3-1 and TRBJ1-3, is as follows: DTAVSQTPKYLVTQMGNDKSIKCEQNLGHDTMYWYKQDSKKFLKIMFSYNNKELIINETVPNRFSPKSPDKAHLNLHINSLELGDSAVYFCASSRQGEGNTIYFGEGSWLTVV.

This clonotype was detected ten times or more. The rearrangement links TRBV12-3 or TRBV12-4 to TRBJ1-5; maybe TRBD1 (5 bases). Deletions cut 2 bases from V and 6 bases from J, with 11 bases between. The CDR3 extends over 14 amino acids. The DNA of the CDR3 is TGTGCCAGCAGTTTACGGAGGGGCACTCAGCCCCAGCATTTT. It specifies CASSLRRGTQPQHF.

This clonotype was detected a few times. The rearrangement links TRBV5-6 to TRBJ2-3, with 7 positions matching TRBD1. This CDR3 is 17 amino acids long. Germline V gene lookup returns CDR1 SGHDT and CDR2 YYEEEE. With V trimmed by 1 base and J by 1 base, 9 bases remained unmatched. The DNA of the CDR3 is TGTGCCAGCAGCTTGCTGGGAAACAGGGGTGGCACAGATACGCAGTATTTT. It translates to CASSLLGNRGGTDTQYF.

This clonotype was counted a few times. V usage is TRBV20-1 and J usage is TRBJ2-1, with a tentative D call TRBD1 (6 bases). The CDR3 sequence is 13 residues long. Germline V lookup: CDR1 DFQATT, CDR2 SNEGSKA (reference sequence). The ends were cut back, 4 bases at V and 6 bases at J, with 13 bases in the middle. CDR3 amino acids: CSANRDNSNEQFF. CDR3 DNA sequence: TGCAGTGCTAACCGGGACAATAGCAATGAGCAGTTCTTC.

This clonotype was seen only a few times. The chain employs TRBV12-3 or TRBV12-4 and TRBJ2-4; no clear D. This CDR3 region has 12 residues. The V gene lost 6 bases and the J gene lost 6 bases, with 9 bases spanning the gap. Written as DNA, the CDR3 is TGTGCCAGCAGAAATAACCTAAACATTCAGTACTTC. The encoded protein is CASRNNLNIQYF.

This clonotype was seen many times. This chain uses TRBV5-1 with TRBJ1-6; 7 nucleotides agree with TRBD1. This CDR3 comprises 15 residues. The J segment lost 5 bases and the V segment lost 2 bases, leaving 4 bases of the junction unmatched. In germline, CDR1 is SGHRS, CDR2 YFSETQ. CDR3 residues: CASSLTGANNSPLHF. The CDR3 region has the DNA TGCGCCAGCAGCTTAACAGGGGCTAATAATTCACCCCTCCACTTT.

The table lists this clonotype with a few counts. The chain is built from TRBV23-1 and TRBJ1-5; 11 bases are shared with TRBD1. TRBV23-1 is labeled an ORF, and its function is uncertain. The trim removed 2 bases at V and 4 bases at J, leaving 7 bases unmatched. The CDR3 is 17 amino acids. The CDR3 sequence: CASSQPGTGGRNQPQHF. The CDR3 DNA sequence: TGCGCCAGCAGTCAACCCGGGACAGGGGGTCGGAATCAGCCCCAGCATTTT.

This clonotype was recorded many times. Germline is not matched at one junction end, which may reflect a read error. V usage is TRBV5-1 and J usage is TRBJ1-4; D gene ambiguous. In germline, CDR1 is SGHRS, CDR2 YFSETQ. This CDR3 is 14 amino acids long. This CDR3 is CASSLGGTNEKLFF. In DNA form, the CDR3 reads TGTGCCAGCAGTTTAGGCGGAACTAATGAAAAACTGTTTTTT.

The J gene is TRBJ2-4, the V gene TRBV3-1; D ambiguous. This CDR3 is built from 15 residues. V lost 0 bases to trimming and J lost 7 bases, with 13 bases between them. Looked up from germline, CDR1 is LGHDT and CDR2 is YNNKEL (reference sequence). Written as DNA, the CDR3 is TGTGCCAGCAGCCAAGATCGAAGTAGGATGAACATTCAGTACTTC. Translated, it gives CASSQDRSRMNIQYF.

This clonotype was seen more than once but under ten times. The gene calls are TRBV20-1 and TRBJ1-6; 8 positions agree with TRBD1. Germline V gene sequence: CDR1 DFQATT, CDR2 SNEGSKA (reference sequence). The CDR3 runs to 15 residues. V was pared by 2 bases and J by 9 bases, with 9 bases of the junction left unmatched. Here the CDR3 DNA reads TGCAGTGCTAGACTTCCCGGACAGGGCCCTTCACCCCTCCACTTT. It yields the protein CSARLPGQGPSPLHF.

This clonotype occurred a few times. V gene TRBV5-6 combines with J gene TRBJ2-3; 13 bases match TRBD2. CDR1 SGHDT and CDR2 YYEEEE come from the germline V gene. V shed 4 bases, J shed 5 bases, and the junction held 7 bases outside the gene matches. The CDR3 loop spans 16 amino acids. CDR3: CASSRRLAGGLDTQYF. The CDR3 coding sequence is TGTGCCAGCAGCCGCCGACTAGCGGGGGGCTTAGATACGCAGTATTTT.

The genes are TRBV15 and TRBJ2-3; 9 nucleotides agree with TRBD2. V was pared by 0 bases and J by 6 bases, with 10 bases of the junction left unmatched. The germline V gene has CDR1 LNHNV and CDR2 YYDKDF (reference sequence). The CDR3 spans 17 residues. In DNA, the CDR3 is TGTGCCACCAGCAGAGATAGGAGCGGGGGGAAAAGGGATACGCAGTATTTT. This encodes CATSRDRSGGKRDTQYF.

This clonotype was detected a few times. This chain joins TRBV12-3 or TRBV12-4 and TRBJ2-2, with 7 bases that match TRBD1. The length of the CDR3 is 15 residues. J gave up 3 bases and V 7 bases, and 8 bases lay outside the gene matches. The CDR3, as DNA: TGTGCCAGCAAACGGCAGGGGGAGTACACCGGGGAGCTGTTTTTT. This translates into CASKRQGEYTGELFF.

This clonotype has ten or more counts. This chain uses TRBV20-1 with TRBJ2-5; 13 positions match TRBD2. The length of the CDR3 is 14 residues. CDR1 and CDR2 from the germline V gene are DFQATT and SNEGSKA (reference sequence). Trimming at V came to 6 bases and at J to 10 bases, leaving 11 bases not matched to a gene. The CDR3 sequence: CSARTSGRVNDQYF. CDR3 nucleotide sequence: TGCAGTGCGAGAACTAGCGGGAGGGTAAATGACCAGTACTTC.

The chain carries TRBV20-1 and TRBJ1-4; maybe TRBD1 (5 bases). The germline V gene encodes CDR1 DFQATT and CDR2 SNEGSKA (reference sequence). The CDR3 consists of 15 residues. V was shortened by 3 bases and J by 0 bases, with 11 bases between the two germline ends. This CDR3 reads CSARRTSSTNEKLFF. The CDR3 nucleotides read TGCAGTGCTAGGAGGACAAGTTCAACTAATGAAAAACTGTTTTTT.

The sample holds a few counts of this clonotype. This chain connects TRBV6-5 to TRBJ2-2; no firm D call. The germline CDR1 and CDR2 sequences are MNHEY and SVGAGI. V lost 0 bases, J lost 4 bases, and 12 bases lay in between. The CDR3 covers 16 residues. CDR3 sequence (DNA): TGTGCCAGCAGTTACTCGGCTTTTACTCCCACCGGGGAGCTGTTTTTT. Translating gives CASSYSAFTPTGELFF.